A selection of T cell receptor beta chains follows, all from one sample in a study of cytomegalovirus exposure and HLA in healthy donors. Sequencing was performed with immunoSEQ multiplex PCR; in TCRdb, only in-frame clones are kept and a portion is missing. The table lists some 120,000 clones, more than 95% of them singletons. The sample was PBMCs. The receptors were gathered from a young man in good health and CMV-seronegative. Each CDR3 is given with its conserved first and last residue. D genes are given only for firm matches. Clone size, where shown, is once, few, many, or a class for clones that have expanded.

v_call	j_call	clone_size	d_call	cdr3_nt	cdr3_aa
TRBV27	TRBJ2-2	-	-	TGTGCCAGCAGTTCCCGGTTCGCCGGGGAGCTGTTTTTT	CASSSRFAGELFF
TRBV30	TRBJ2-5	-	TRBD2	TGTGCCTGTGATAATGGACTAGCGGGAGAGGACCAAGAGACCCAGTACTTC	CACDNGLAGEDQETQYF
TRBV27	TRBJ2-7	-	-	TGTGCCAGCAGTCTCAAATTGGACAGCCCCGAGCAGTACTTC	CASSLKLDSPEQYF
TRBV4-3	TRBJ2-7	-	TRBD2	TGCGCCAGCAGCCCCTACGGGGGGGCCGGGTACGAGCAGTACTTC	CASSPYGGAGYEQYF
TRBV18	TRBJ2-1	once	-	TGTGCCAGCTCTATCGCCGGGAGCCGCGTTGGAGAGGAGCAGTTCTTC	CASSIAGSRVGEEQFF
TRBV7-9	TRBJ1-3	-	TRBD1	TGTGCCAGCAGCCACCCGACAGGGGCTGGAAACACCATATATTTT	CASSHPTGAGNTIYF
TRBV13	TRBJ2-7	-	TRBD2	TGTGCCAGCAGCCCGGTCCTAGCGGGAGGAAGGTACGAGCAGTACTTC	CASSPVLAGGRYEQYF
TRBV5-6	TRBJ1-4	-	-	TGTGCCAGCAGACGCCGGGACACGGGCAATGAAAAACTGTTTTTT	CASRRRDTGNEKLFF
TRBV4-3	TRBJ2-7	-	-	TGCGCCAGCAGCCAAGGGGGCGGTATCAACGAGCAGTACTTC	CASSQGGGINEQYF
TRBV30	TRBJ1-5	-	-	TGTGCCTGTTCTTATCGGGGCAATCAGCCCCAGCATTTT	CACSYRGNQPQHF
TRBV5-1	TRBJ1-2	few	-	TGCGCCAGCAGCTTGGCCGACAGTGGCTACACCTTC	CASSLADSGYTF
TRBV7-9	TRBJ1-1	-	-	TGTGCCAGCACTTCCACATTCCGCTCACCTGAAGCTTTCTTT	CASTSTFRSPEAFF
TRBV7-2	TRBJ2-7	once	TRBD2	TGTGCCAGCAGCCCAAGTGGGACTAGATATTACGAGCAGTACTTC	CASSPSGTRYYEQYF
TRBV19	TRBJ2-2	-	TRBD2	TGTGCCAGTAGTATGCCTCTAGCGGGAGTGACCGGGGAGCTGTTTTTT	CASSMPLAGVTGELFF
TRBV29-1	TRBJ1-1	-	-	TGCAGCGTTGAAGCGGGACAGAACACTGAAGCTTTCTTT	CSVEAGQNTEAFF
TRBV5-4	TRBJ2-1	-	TRBD1	TGTGCCAGCAGCCCGGCCCCGGACAGGCAGTACAATGAGCAGTTCTTC	CASSPAPDRQYNEQFF
TRBV5-1	TRBJ1-1	-	-	TGCGCCAGCAGCTTGGGGTCGACTCGGCGCGACACTGAAGCTTTCTTT	CASSLGSTRRDTEAFF
TRBV9	TRBJ1-5	-	TRBD1	TGTGCCAGCAGCGGCCGGGACAGCCTCAATCAGCCCCAGCATTTT	CASSGRDSLNQPQHF
TRBV5-1	TRBJ1-2	-	TRBD1	TGCGCCAGCAGCTTTGGACAGGGGGCGAACTATGGCTACACCTTC	CASSFGQGANYGYTF
TRBV6-1	TRBJ1-5	once	TRBD1	TGTGCCAGCACCACGGACAGGGGGAAGGGGCAGCCCCAGCATTTT	CASTTDRGKGQPQHF
TRBV5-6	TRBJ2-4	-	-	TGTGCCAGCAGCTTGGAGGGGGCCAAAAACATTCAGTACTTC	CASSLEGAKNIQYF
TRBV6-5	TRBJ2-7	-	-	TGTGCCAGCAGCTTGACAGCTAACGAGCAGTACTTC	CASSLTANEQYF
TRBV7-8	TRBJ2-5	-	-	TGTGCCAGCAGCTTACGATGGCTTAGGGAGGAAGAGACCCAGTACTTC	CASSLRWLREEETQYF
TRBV7-9	TRBJ2-3	once	-	TGTGCCAGCAGCTGGGAAGGAGCGGAGGGAGGAGATACGCAGTATTTT	CASSWEGAEGGDTQYF
TRBV28	TRBJ1-5	-	-	TGTGCCAGCAGTTTCAGGGTGGGCCAGCCCCAGCATTTT	CASSFRVGQPQHF
TRBV11-2	TRBJ2-1	-	-	TGTGCCAGCAGCTTCGCCGGGGGGCACAATGAGCAGTTCTTC	CASSFAGGHNEQFF
TRBV7-9	TRBJ1-2	-	TRBD1	TGTGCCAGCAGCTTCGGACAGGGACATATCTATGGCTACACCTTC	CASSFGQGHIYGYTF
TRBV6-1	TRBJ2-3	-	-	TGTGCCAGCAGGCTAGACGGTACGCAGTATTTT	CASRLDGTQYF
TRBV10-3	TRBJ2-7	-	-	TGTGCCATCAGTGAGGATAGCGGACTCTCCTACGAGCAGTACTTC	CAISEDSGLSYEQYF
TRBV5-1	TRBJ2-7	-	TRBD1	TGCGCCAGCAGCTTGGTTGGGACAGGGGGAAGCGAGCAGTACTTC	CASSLVGTGGSEQYF
TRBV28	TRBJ2-2	-	-	TGTGCCAGCAGTTTGGATATAGGCGCAGGCTCCGCGAACACCGGGGAGCTGTTTTTT	CASSLDIGAGSANTGELFF
TRBV5-1	TRBJ2-3	-	-	TGCGCCAGCAGCACCGGGAGTCAGGGAGGAGATACGCAGTATTTT	CASSTGSQGGDTQYF
TRBV5-1	TRBJ2-7	-	-	TGCGCCAGCAGTGAGGGCTACGAGCAGTACTTC	CASSEGYEQYF
TRBV15	TRBJ1-3	-	-	TGTGCCACCAGCAGAGACAAGCGAGGAAACACCATATATTTT	CATSRDKRGNTIYF
TRBV18	TRBJ1-2	-	TRBD1	TGTGCCAGCTCACCGCGGGACAGTGATTTCTATGGCTACACCTTC	CASSPRDSDFYGYTF
TRBV7-2	TRBJ1-3	-	-	TGTGCCAGCAGCTTAGAATCATGGGAGGCTGGAAACACCATATATTTT	CASSLESWEAGNTIYF
TRBV19	TRBJ2-7	-	-	TGTGCCAGTAGTATAGGCCAGGCTTCCGAGCAGTACTTC	CASSIGQASEQYF
TRBV11-2	TRBJ2-2	-	-	TGTGCCAGCAGCTTAGGGGCCGCGACCAGGGAGCTGTTTTTT	CASSLGAATRELFF
TRBV29-1	TRBJ2-2	-	TRBD1	TGCAGCGTTGCCGGGACAGGAAGCAAGTACACCGGGGAGCTGTTTTTT	CSVAGTGSKYTGELFF
TRBV6-5	TRBJ1-2	-	TRBD1	TGTGCCAGCAGTGGGGGGACAGGGGTGAGCTATGGCTACACCTTC	CASSGGTGVSYGYTF
TRBV10-3	TRBJ2-5	-	TRBD2	TGTGCCATCAGCCTAGCGGGAATGGAGACCCAGTACTTC	CAISLAGMETQYF
TRBV19	TRBJ2-1	-	-	TGTGCCAGTAGTTGGGACATTGGTCACAATGAGCAGTTCTTC	CASSWDIGHNEQFF
TRBV10-1	TRBJ1-5	-	-	TGCGCCACCCCGGGGGGGCTGGAGCCCCAGCATTTT	CATPGGLEPQHF
TRBV20-1	TRBJ2-7	once	-	TGCAGTGCTCAAATAGCCTACGAGCAGTACTTC	CSAQIAYEQYF
TRBV18	TRBJ1-4	-	TRBD1	TGTGCCAGCTCACCAGTGGGACAGGCTCCCATTGGTGAAAAACTGTTTTTT	CASSPVGQAPIGEKLFF
TRBV28	TRBJ2-7	-	TRBD2	TGTGCCAGCAGTTCCGAGGCGACTAGCGGGAGGTACGAGCAGTACTTC	CASSSEATSGRYEQYF
TRBV30	TRBJ2-7	-	-	TGTGCCTGGAGTGTAGGAGAGCACGAGCAGTACTTC	CAWSVGEHEQYF
TRBV9	TRBJ2-7	-	TRBD1	TGTGCCAGCAGCGCGTCTGGAGGAGAAGGGGGCGACGAGCAGTACTTC	CASSASGGEGGDEQYF
TRBV28	TRBJ2-1	-	TRBD2	TGTGCCAGCAAAACTAGCGGGAGATCCGACAATGAGCAGTTCTTC	CASKTSGRSDNEQFF
TRBV5-1	TRBJ1-1	-	TRBD1	TGCGCCAGCAGCTTGGGGCCGGGACAGTTCGGTGAAGCTTTCTTT	CASSLGPGQFGEAFF
TRBV19	TRBJ2-7	-	-	TGTGCCAGTAGTATTGGCTTTTCCTACGAGCAGTACTTC	CASSIGFSYEQYF